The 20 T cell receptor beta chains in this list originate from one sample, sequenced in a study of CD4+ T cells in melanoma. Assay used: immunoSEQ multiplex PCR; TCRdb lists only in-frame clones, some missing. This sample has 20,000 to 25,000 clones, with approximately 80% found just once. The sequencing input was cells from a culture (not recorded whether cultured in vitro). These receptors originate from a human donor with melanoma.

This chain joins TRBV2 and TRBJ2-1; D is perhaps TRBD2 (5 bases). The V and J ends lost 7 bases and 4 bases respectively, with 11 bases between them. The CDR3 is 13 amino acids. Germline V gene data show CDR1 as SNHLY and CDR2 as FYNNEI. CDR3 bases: TGTGCCAGCACTGAGCGGTCATACAATGAGCAGTTCTTC. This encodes CASTERSYNEQFF.

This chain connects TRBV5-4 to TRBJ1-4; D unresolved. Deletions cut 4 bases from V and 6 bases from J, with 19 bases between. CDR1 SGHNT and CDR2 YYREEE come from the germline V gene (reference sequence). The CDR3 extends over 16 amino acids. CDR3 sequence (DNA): TGTGCCAGCAGCCAAGAAAGAGGGAGTGGGGATGAAAAACTGTTTTTT. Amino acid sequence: CASSQERGSGDEKLFF.

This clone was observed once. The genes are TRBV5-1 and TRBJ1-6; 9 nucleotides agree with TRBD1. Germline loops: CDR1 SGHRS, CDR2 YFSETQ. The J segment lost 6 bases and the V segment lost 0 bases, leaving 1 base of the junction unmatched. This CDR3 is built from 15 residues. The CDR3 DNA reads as TGCGCCAGCAGCTTGGCGGGACAGGGTAATTCACCCCTCCACTTT. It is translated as CASSLAGQGNSPLHF.

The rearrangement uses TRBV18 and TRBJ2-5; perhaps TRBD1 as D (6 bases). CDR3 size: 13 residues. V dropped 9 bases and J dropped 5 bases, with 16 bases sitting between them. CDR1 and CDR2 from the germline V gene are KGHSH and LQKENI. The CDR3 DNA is TGTGCCAGTACCACAGGGACCTCGGAGACCCAGTACTTC. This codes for CASTTGTSETQYF.

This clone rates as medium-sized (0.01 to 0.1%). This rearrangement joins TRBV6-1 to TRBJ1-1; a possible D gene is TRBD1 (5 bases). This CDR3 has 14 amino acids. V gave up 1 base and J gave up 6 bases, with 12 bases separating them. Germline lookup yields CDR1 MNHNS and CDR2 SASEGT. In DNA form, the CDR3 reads TGTGCCAGCAGTGAAGTTAGGGGCACCTCTGAAGCTTTCTTT. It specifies CASSEVRGTSEAFF.

The DNA of the CDR3 is TGCGCCAGCAGCCAAGGCGGCAGGGGAAGCGGGGAGCTGTTTTTT. Protein: CASSQGGRGSGELFF. The chain has TRBV4-1 and TRBJ2-2; possible D gene TRBD1, 6 bases. Per germline, CDR1 MGHRA and CDR2 YSYEKL. The CDR3 is 15 residues long. Between the trimmed V and J ends, which lost 1 base and 7 bases, there was a span of 13 bases.

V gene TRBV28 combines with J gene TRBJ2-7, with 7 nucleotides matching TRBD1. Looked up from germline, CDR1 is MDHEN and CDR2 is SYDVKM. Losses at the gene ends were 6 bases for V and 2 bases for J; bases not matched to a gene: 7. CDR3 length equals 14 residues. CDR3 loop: CASSIGTATYEQYF. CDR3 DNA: TGTGCCAGCAGCATAGGGACAGCAACCTACGAGCAGTACTTC.

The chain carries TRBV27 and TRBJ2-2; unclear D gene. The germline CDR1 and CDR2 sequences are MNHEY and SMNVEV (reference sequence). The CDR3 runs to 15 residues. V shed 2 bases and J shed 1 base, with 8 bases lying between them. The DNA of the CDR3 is TGTGCCAGCAGTTTACTTTGGGGGAACACCGGGGAGCTGTTTTTT. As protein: CASSLLWGNTGELFF.

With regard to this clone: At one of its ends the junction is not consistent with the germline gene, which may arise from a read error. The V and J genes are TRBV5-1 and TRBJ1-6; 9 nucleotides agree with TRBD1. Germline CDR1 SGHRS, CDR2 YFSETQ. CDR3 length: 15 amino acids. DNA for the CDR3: TGTGCCAGCAGCCCGCGGGACAGGGTGAGTTCACCCCTCCACTTT. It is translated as CASSPRDRVSSPLHF.

CDR3 amino acids: CAISDRPGNTIYF. The CDR3 DNA is TGTGCCATCAGTGACCGGCCTGGAAACACCATATATTTT. The chain has TRBV10-3 and TRBJ1-3; unclear D gene. Per germline, CDR1 ENHRY and CDR2 SYGVKD. V was cut by 3 bases and J by 2 bases, with 5 bases left in between. The CDR3 sequence is 13 residues long.

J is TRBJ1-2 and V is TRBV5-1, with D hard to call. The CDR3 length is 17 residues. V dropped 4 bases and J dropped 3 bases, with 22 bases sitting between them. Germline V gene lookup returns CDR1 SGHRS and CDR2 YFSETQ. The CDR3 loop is CASSPNSDGISYYGYTF. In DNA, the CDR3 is TGCGCCAGCAGCCCTAACTCGGACGGGATTAGTTACTATGGCTACACCTTC.

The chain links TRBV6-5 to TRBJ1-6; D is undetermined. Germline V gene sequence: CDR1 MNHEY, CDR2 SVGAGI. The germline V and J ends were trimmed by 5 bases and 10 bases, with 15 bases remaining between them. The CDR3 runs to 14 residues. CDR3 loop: CASSAGFRGSPLHF. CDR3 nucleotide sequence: TGTGCCAGCAGTGCGGGGTTTCGGGGATCACCCCTCCACTTT.

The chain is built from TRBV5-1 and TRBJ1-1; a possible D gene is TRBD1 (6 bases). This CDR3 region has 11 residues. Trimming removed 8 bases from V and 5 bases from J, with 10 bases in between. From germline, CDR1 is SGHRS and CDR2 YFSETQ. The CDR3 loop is CASRRGTEAFF. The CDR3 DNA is TGCGCCAGTCGGAGGGGGACTGAAGCTTTCTTT.

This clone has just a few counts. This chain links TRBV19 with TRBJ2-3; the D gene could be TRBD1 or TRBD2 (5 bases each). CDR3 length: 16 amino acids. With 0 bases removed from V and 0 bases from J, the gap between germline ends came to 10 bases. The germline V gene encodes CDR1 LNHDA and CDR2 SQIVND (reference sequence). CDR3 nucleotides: TGTGCCAGTAGTATAGATCGGGGCAGTAGCACAGATACGCAGTATTTT. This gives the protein CASSIDRGSSTDTQYF.

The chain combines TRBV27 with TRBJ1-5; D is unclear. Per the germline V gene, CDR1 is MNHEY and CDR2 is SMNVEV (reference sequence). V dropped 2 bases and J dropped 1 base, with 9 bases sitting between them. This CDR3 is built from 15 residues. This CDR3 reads CASSLNPGSNQPQHF. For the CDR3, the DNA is TGTGCCAGCAGTTTAAATCCGGGGAGCAATCAGCCCCAGCATTTT.

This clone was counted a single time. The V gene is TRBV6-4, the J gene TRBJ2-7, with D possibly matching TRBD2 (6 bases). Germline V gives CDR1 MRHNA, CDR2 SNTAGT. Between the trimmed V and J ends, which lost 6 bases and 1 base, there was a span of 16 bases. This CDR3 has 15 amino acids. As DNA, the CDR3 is TGTGCCAGCAGGGGAGGAGGGTCCCGGTCCTACGAGCAGTACTTC. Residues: CASRGGGSRSYEQYF.

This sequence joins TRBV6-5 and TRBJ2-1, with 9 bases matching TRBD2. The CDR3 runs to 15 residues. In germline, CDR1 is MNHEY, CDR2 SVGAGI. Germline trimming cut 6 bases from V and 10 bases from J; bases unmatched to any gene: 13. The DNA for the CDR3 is TGTGCCAGCAGCGTCCGGCTAGCGGGGCCTTGGGAGCAGTTCTTC. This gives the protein CASSVRLAGPWEQFF.

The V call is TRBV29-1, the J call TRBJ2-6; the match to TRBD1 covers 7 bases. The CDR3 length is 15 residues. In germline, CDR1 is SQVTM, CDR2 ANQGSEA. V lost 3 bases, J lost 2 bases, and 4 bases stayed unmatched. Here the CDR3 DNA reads TGCAGCGTTGATTCAGGGGGAACTGGGGCCAACGTCCTGACTTTC. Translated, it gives CSVDSGGTGANVLTF.

CDR3 amino acids: CAWSRANTDTQYF. CDR3 sequence (DNA): TGTGCCTGGAGTCGGGCCAACACAGATACGCAGTATTTT. V usage is TRBV30 and J usage is TRBJ2-3; D is ambiguous. The ends were cut back, 2 bases at V and 2 bases at J, with 8 bases in the middle. Germline CDR1 GTSNPN, CDR2 SVGIG (reference sequence). This CDR3 has 13 residues.

The CDR3 DNA is TGTGCCAGCAGTCAAAGACGCGGCCTAGGGGCCTCCGAGCAGTACTTC. Its translation is CASSQRRGLGASEQYF. V usage is TRBV13 and J usage is TRBJ2-7; D possibly corresponds to TRBD1 (5 bases). CDR3 length: 16 amino acids. Looked up from germline, CDR1 is PRHDT and CDR2 is FYEKMQ (reference sequence). Trimming removed 6 bases at V and 6 bases at J, with 24 bases between.